The 4 T cell receptor beta chains below were found in one sample sequenced in a study of cytomegalovirus exposure and HLA in healthy donors. The primer mix had 60 Vbeta and 13 Jbeta primers. Produced via immunoSEQ multiplex PCR; TCRdb's table is partial and in-frame only. Of around 220,000 clones in the sample, roughly 80% are singletons; the top ten hold less than 20%. Sequencing used PBMCs. These receptors were taken from a man aged 35-49 years in good health and CMV-seronegative.

The rearrangement uses TRBV18 and TRBJ2-1, with 8 positions matching TRBD1. CDR3 length equals 13 residues. Germline-derived CDR1 and CDR2 are KGHSH and LQKENI. Trimming took 6 bases from V and 6 from J; bases not matched to a gene: 4. The CDR3 nucleotides read TGTGCCAGCTCTACCACAGGGGGCAATGAGCAGTTCTTC. Its translation: CASSTTGGNEQFF.

The chain employs TRBV27 and TRBJ2-1, with 12 bases matching TRBD2. This CDR3 is 15 amino acids long. Per the germline V gene, CDR1 is MNHEY and CDR2 is SMNVEV (reference sequence). V lost 2 bases and J lost 6; bases outside the gene matches: 2. The CDR3 DNA reads TGTGCCAGCAGTTTAAGACTAGCGGGAGCCAATGAGCAGTTCTTC. It translates to CASSLRLAGANEQFF.

This rearrangement joins TRBV5-4 to TRBJ1-2; D ambiguous. The V and J ends lost 2 bases and 4 bases respectively, with 9 bases between them. The CDR3 sequence is 13 residues long. Per germline, CDR1 SGHNT and CDR2 YYREEE (reference sequence). The CDR3 is CASSFEAGYGYTF. Here the CDR3 DNA reads TGTGCCAGCAGCTTCGAAGCAGGCTATGGCTACACCTTC.

This sequence joins TRBV25-1 and TRBJ2-5, with D maybe TRBD1 (6 bases). Germline-derived CDR1 and CDR2 are MGHDK and SYGVNS. The V end lost 4 bases, the J end lost 5 bases, and 11 bases lay between the germline ends. The CDR3 is 13 amino acids. The CDR3: CASSVQGRETQYF. The CDR3 nucleotides read TGTGCCAGCAGTGTACAGGGTAGGGAGACCCAGTACTTC.